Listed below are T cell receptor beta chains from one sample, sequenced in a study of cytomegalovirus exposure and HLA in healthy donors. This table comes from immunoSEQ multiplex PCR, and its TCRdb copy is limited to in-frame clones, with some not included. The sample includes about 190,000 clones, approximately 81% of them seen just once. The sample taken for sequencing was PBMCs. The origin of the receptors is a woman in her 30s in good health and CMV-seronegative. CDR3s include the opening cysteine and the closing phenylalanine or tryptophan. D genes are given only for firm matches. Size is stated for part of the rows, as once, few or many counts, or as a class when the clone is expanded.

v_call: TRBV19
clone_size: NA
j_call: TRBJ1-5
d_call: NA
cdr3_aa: CASTVRRRGSNQPQHF
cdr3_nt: TGTGCCAGTACCGTGAGACGCAGGGGCAGCAATCAGCCCCAGCATTTT

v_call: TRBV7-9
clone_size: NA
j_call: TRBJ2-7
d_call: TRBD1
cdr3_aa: CASSRKGQGHSYEQYF
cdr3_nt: TGTGCCAGCAGTAGAAAGGGACAGGGCCACTCCTACGAGCAGTACTTC

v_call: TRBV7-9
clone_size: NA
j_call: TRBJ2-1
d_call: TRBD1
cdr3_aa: CASRGRIGTGPYNEQFF
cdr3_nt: TGTGCCAGCAGGGGGAGGATAGGGACAGGTCCCTACAATGAGCAGTTCTTC

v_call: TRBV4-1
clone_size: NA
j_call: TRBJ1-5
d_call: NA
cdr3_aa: CASSRSATGLGQPQHF
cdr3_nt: TGCGCCAGCAGCCGATCCGCCACAGGGCTGGGTCAGCCCCAGCATTTT

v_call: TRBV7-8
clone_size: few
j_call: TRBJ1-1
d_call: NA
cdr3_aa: CASRAGGDKNTEAFF
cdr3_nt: TGTGCCAGCAGGGCGGGGGGGGATAAGAACACTGAAGCTTTCTTT

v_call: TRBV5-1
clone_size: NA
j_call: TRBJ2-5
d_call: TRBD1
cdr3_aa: CASSLDRGLLQETQYF
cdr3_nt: TGCGCCAGCAGCTTGGACAGGGGCCTATTACAAGAGACCCAGTACTTC

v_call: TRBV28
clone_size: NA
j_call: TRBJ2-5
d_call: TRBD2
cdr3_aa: CASSTGTSAPQETQYF
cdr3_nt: TGTGCCAGCAGCACTGGGACTAGCGCGCCACAAGAGACCCAGTACTTC

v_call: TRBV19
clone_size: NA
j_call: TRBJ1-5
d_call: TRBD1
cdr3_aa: CASSIRDRVGQPQHF
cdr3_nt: TGTGCCAGTAGTATCCGGGACAGGGTTGGGCAGCCCCAGCATTTT

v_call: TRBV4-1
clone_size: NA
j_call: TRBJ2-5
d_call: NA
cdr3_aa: CASSPLADQETQYF
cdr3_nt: TGCGCCAGCAGCCCACTCGCGGACCAAGAGACCCAGTACTTC

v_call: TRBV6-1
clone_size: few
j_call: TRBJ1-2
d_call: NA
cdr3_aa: CASSGQRNYGYTF
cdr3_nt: TGTGCCAGCAGTGGACAGCGTAACTATGGCTACACCTTC

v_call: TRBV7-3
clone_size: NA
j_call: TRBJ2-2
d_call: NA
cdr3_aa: CASSLEVYGTGELFF
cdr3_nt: TGTGCCAGCAGCTTAGAGGTATATGGCACCGGGGAGCTGTTTTTT

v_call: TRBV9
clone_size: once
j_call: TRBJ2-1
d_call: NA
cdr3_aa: CASSVLQGKNNEQFF
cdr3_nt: TGTGCCAGCAGCGTGTTACAGGGTAAGAACAATGAGCAGTTCTTC

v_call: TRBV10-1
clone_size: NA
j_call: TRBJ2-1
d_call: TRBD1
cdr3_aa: CAKEIGTGICYNEQFF
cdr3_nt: TGCGCCAAAGAGATCGGGACAGGGATATGCTACAATGAGCAGTTCTTC

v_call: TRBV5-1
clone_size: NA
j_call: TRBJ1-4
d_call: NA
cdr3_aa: CASSSLPGVTNEKLFF
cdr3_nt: TGCGCCAGCAGCTCACTGCCAGGGGTAACTAATGAAAAACTGTTTTTT

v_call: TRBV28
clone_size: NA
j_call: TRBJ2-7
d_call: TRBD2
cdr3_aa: CASSLSREGRPGQYF
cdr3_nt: TGTGCCAGCAGTTTGTCGCGGGAGGGCCGGCCGGGGCAGTACTTC

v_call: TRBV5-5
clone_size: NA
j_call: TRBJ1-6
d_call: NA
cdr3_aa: CASSLGGPHNSPLHF
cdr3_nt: TGTGCCAGCAGCTTAGGGGGACCCCATAATTCACCCCTCCACTTT

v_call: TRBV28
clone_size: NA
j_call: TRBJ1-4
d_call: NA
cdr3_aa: CASSWGQIPEKLFF
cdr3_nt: TGTGCCAGCAGTTGGGGCCAAATTCCTGAAAAACTGTTTTTT

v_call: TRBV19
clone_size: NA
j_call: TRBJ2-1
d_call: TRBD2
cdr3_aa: CASSVSGEYNEQFF
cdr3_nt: TGTGCCAGTAGTGTTAGCGGGGAGTACAATGAGCAGTTCTTC

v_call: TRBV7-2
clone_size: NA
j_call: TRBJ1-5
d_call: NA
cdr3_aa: CASSLAEGQPQHF
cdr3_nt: TGTGCCAGCAGCCTTGCCGAGGGTCAGCCCCAGCATTTT

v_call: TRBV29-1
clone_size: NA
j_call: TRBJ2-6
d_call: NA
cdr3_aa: CSVDLLRAGANVLTF
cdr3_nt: TGCAGCGTTGATCTGCTACGGGCTGGGGCCAACGTCCTGACTTTC

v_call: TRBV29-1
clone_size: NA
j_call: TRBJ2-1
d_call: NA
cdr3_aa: CSVEPTKEQFF
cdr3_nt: TGCAGCGTTGAACCCACTAAAGAGCAGTTCTTC

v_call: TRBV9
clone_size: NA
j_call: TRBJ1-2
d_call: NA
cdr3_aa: CASSAGGGAGYGYTF
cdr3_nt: TGTGCCAGCAGCGCGGGGGGAGGGGCCGGCTATGGCTACACCTTC

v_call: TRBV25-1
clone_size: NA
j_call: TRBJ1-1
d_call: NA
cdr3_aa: CASSAGLSTEAFF
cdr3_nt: TGTGCCAGCAGTGCCGGACTATCCACTGAAGCTTTCTTT

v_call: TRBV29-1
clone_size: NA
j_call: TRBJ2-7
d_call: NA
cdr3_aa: CSVEDQPGYEQYF
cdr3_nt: TGCAGCGTTGAAGATCAACCGGGATACGAGCAGTACTTC

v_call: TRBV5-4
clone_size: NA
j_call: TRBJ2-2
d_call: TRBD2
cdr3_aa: CASSPLAGVSGELFF
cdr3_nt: TGTGCCAGCAGCCCACTAGCGGGAGTATCCGGGGAGCTGTTTTTT

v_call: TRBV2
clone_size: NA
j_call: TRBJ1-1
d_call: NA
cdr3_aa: CASRETGHMNTEAFF
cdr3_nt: TGTGCCAGCAGGGAAACGGGACACATGAACACTGAAGCTTTCTTT

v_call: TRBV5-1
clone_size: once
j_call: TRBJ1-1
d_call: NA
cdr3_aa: CASSLEAGGTEAFF
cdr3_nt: TGCGCCAGCAGCCTCGAGGCGGGGGGGACTGAAGCTTTCTTT

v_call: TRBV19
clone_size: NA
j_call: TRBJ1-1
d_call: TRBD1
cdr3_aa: CASSTRQGTEAFF
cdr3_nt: TGTGCCAGTAGTACACGACAGGGCACTGAAGCTTTCTTT

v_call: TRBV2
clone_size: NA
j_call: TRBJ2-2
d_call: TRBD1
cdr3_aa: CASSGQGEELFF
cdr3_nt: TGTGCCAGCTCCGGACAGGGCGAGGAGCTGTTTTTT

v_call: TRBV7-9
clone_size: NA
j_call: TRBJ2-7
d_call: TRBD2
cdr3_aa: CASSGTSGGTPYEQYF
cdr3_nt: TGTGCCAGCAGCGGGACTAGCGGGGGGACCCCCTACGAGCAGTACTTC

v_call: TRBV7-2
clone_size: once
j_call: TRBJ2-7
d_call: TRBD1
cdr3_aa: CASSFFRQGSYEQYF
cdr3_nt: TGTGCCAGCAGCTTTTTCAGACAGGGGTCCTACGAGCAGTACTTC

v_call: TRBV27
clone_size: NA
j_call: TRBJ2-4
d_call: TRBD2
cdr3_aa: CASSPGTSNNIQYF
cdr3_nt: TGTGCCAGCAGCCCAGGGACTAGCAATAACATTCAGTACTTC

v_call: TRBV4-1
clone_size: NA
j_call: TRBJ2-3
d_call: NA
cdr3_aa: CASSQVGVTDTQYF
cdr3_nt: TGCGCCAGCAGCCAAGTGGGAGTTACAGATACGCAGTATTTT

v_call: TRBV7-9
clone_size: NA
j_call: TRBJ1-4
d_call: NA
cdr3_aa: CASSLQTTNEKLFF
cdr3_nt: TGTGCCAGCAGCTTACAAACAACTAATGAAAAACTGTTTTTT

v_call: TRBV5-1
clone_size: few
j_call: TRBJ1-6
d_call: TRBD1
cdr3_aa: CASSEGQTYSPLHF
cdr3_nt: TGCGCCAGCAGCGAGGGACAGACCTATTCACCCCTCCACTTT

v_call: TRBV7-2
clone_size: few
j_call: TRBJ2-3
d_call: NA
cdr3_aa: CASSLLPTSMHTDTQYF
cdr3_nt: TGTGCCAGCAGCTTGCTCCCCACTAGTATGCACACAGATACGCAGTATTTT

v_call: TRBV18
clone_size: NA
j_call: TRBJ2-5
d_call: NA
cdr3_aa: CASSPVGTPEDEAQYF
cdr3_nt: TGTGCCAGCTCACCTGTTGGGACACCCGAAGATGAGGCCCAGTACTTC

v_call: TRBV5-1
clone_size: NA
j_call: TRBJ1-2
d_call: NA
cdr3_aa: CASSLRDWDGYTF
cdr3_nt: TGCGCCAGCAGCTTGCGGGATTGGGATGGCTACACCTTC

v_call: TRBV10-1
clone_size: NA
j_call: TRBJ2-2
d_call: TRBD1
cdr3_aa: CASSEGTGVTGELFF
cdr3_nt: TGCGCCAGCAGTGAGGGGACAGGGGTCACCGGGGAGCTGTTTTTT

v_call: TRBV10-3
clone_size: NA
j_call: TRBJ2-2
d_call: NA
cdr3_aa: CAISESFPTSRLTTGELFF
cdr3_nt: TGTGCCATCAGTGAGTCGTTTCCCACTAGTCGATTAACCACCGGGGAGCTGTTTTTT

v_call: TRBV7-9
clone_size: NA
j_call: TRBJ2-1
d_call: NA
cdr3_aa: CASNGNEQFF
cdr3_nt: TGTGCCAGCAACGGGAATGAGCAGTTCTTC

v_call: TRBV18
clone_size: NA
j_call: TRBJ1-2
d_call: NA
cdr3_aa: CASSPMAGDYGYTF
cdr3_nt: TGTGCCAGCTCACCAATGGCCGGGGATTATGGCTACACCTTC

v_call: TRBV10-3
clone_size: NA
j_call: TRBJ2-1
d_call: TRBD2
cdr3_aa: CASSGRVSYNEQFF
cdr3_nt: TGTGCCTCCAGCGGGAGGGTTTCCTACAATGAGCAGTTCTTC

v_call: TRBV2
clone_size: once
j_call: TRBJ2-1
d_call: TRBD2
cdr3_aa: CASRSGSSTDEQFF
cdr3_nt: TGTGCCAGCAGAAGCGGGAGCAGCACCGATGAGCAGTTCTTC

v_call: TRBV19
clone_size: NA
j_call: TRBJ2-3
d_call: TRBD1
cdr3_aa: CASSPGQIPDTQYF
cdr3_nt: TGTGCCAGTAGTCCGGGACAGATCCCAGATACGCAGTATTTT

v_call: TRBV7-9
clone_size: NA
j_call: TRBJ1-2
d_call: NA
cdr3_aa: CASSLLGLVGYGYTF
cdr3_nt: TGTGCCAGCAGCTTACTCGGCCTAGTCGGCTATGGCTACACCTTC

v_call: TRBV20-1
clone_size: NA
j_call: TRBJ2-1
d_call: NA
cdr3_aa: CRSSGLEQFF
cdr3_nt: TGCAGGTCTAGTGGTCTAGAGCAGTTCTTC

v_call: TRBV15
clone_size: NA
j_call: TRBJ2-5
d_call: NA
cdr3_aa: CATSGGGRKQETQYF
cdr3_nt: TGTGCCACCAGCGGCGGAGGACGGAAACAAGAGACCCAGTACTTC